This TCR beta chain was observed in a study of blood T cell repertoires in COVID-19. Looking at the study overall: Italy, Spain and the United States were the sources of the convalescent and acute COVID-19 samples. PBMCs, B-cell-depleted T cells, or T cells were the source of the cDNA or gDNA that made up the material.

Authors' processing steps: The assay estimated nucleated cells by amplifying reference gene primers. The protocol was immunoSEQ multiplex PCR, while the TCRdb copy is restricted to in-frame clones and leaves out a portion. That table supplies the V and J calls and clone size; D and trimming were determined from the DNA. The sample consists of 370,000 or so clones, 81% of them appearing once. The CDR3 length is 15 residues. Germline lookup yields CDR1 MDHEN and CDR2 SYDVKM. V gave up 5 bases and J gave up 5 bases, with 19 bases separating them. The V gene is TRBV28, the J gene TRBJ2-7; D uncertain. Material for sequencing was peripheral blood. The TCR was taken from a human donor with acute or convalescent COVID-19. The donor label of this sample is uncertain. The CDR3 DNA follows: TGTGCCAGCAGTCTCTCCGTGCGGTCAAGGAACGAGCAGTACTTC. Translating it yields CASSLSVRSRNEQYF.